This note documents a single T cell receptor (beta chain) sequence. Its target is not known. A much larger clonotype is one base distant, so this may be a read error. This specimen belongs to a study of regulatory T cells in long-lasting Graves disease. In the study overall: Patients newly diagnosed with Graves' had been on antithyroid drugs for under 3 months. Overall study results and limits: Patients whose Graves' disease persisted exhibited lower TCR diversity than those newly diagnosed.

Time point noted: newly diagnosed GD, antithyroid drugs for less than 3 months. RNA isolated from PBMCs was used to make the TCR library. Xi'an, China, was home to the endocrinology department that provided patients. This CDR3 has 13 amino acids. Germline V gene sequence: CDR1 SGHVS, CDR2 FNYEAQ. HTBI primers from iRepertoire and Arm-PCR of CDR3 regions yielded the TCR beta libraries. MiXCR was run by TCRdb on the multiplex PCR reads, yielding one entry per CDR3 protein. The sample includes about 620,000 distinct CDR3 sequences, approximately 15% seen only once; the top ten take about 20%. This sample was also put to use in a study of T cells in Graves' hyperthyroidism and ophthalmopathy.

The clonotype originates from a woman in her 30s with Graves disease. V and J are TRBV7-6 and TRBJ2-1; TRBD2 aligns across 8 bases. The specimen was peripheral blood mononuclear cells (PBMCs), collected at new diagnosis, from a patient treated with antithyroid drugs. CDR3 in amino acids: CAGSSMEREGMFF. In nucleotides, the CDR3 is TGTGCCGGCAGCTCCATGGAACGGGAGGGCATGTTCTTC.